The 19 T cell receptor beta chains given below trace back to one sample, sequenced in a study of vaccination effects on CD4 cells after COVID-19. Repertoires were generated with immunoSEQ multiplex PCR, while TCRdb's copy carries only in-frame clones and drops some. Counted here are tens of thousands of clones, almost 85% occurring once; the ten biggest clones make up less than 2%. Antigens of these TCRs are unknown. Before any sequencing was done, the ViraFEST assay used viral peptide pools to expand antigen-specific CD4+ T cells. CD4+ T cell isolation took place after about nine days of culture. Every participant took two doses of the BNT162b2 or mRNA-1273 vaccine. The input for sequencing was CD4+ T cells from PBMCs cultured with HCoV-NL63 spike peptides, taken after COVID-19 vaccination. These receptors were collected from a human donor who received a COVID-19 vaccine. Some clones in this sample may be carry-over from other donors' samples.

V is TRBV7-9 and J is TRBJ2-5; possibly TRBD2 for D (5 bases). The germline V gene encodes CDR1 SEHNR and CDR2 FQNEAQ (reference sequence). The CDR3 has 14 amino acids. V dropped 2 bases and J dropped 5 bases, with 12 bases sitting between them. CDR3 protein: CASSLTLTRETQYF. CDR3 nucleotides: TGTGCCAGCAGCTTAACTCTAACTAGGGAGACCCAGTACTTC.

This clone is a singleton in its sample. The chain recombines TRBV7-2 with TRBJ1-5; no definite D call. The V and J ends lost 2 bases and 4 bases respectively, with 12 bases between them. The CDR3 is 15 residues long. Germline CDR1 is SGHTA and CDR2 is FQGNSA. The CDR3 region is CASSLLSAINQPQHF. The CDR3 DNA sequence: TGTGCCAGCAGCTTACTTTCAGCGATTAATCAGCCCCAGCATTTT.

This chain uses TRBV6-1 with TRBJ1-3, with unresolved D. Germline loops: CDR1 MNHNS, CDR2 SASEGT. This CDR3 spans 14 amino acids. The V gene lost 2 bases and the J gene lost 0 bases, with 5 bases spanning the gap. The CDR3 DNA is TGTGCCAGCAGTGAACAGGCCTCTGGAAACACCATATATTTT. Translated, it gives CASSEQASGNTIYF.

This clone appeared once. The chain has TRBV7-8 and TRBJ1-5, with 11 nucleotides matching TRBD1. Germline values: CDR1 SGHVS, CDR2 FQNEAQ. The CDR3 consists of 17 residues. With 5 bases clipped from V and 1 base from J, the junction kept 7 bases outside the gene matches. CDR3 residues: CASSQGQGVRSNQPQHF. The CDR3 nucleotides are TGTGCCAGCAGCCAGGGACAGGGGGTTAGAAGCAATCAGCCCCAGCATTTT. Based on the CDR3 plus reference TRBV7-8 and TRBJ1-5, the full variable domain is GAGVSQSPRYKVAKRGQDVALRCDPISGHVSLFWYQQALGQGPEFLTYFQNEAQLDKSGLPSDRFFAERPEGSVSTLKIQRTQQEDSAVYLCASSQGQGVRSNQPQHFGDGTRLSIL.

CDR3 protein: CSAGTSGYNEQFF. The CDR3 bases are TGCAGCGCTGGGACTAGCGGCTACAATGAGCAGTTCTTC. The chain uses TRBV29-1 and TRBJ2-1; TRBD2 matches at 11 bases. Germline CDR1 is SQVTM and CDR2 is ANQGSEA. CDR3 size: 13 residues. V shed 7 bases, J shed 3 bases, and the junction held 2 bases outside the gene matches.

The J gene is TRBJ1-2, the V gene TRBV11-1, with D perhaps matching TRBD1 (5 bases). This CDR3 is built from 14 residues. Trimming took 5 bases from V and 7 from J, leaving 17 bases between them. Per the germline V gene, CDR1 is SGHAT and CDR2 is FQDESV (reference sequence). The CDR3 loop is CASSPWGPRSGYTF. In nucleotides, the CDR3 is TGTGCCAGCAGCCCTTGGGGACCCCGGAGTGGCTACACCTTC.

This chain links TRBV28 with TRBJ1-6, with a tentative D call TRBD1 (5 bases). CDR1 MDHEN and CDR2 SYDVKM come from the germline V gene. V lost 5 bases, J lost 3 bases, and 14 bases lay in between. The CDR3 sequence is 16 residues long. CDR3 nucleotides: TGTGCCAGCAGTCGCATAGGGGAGAGCTATAATTCACCCCTCCACTTT. This sequence encodes CASSRIGESYNSPLHF.

This chain connects TRBV3-1 (or the pseudogene TRBV3-2) to TRBJ1-3; no clear D gene. V lost 2 bases, J lost 5 bases, and 4 bases lay in between. Germline CDR1 is LGHDT and CDR2 is YNNKEL (reference sequence). The CDR3 consists of 12 residues. The CDR3 reads CASSQTRNTIYF. As DNA, the CDR3 is TGTGCCAGCAGCCAAACGCGAAACACCATATATTTT.

The gene calls are TRBV14 and TRBJ2-7; D is unresolved. This CDR3 region has 13 residues. V lost 0 bases, J lost 7 bases, and 10 bases lay in between. The germline CDR1 and CDR2 sequences are SGHDN and FVKESK. The CDR3 sequence is CASSQDRVGEQYV. The DNA of the CDR3 is TGTGCCAGCAGCCAAGATCGAGTCGGTGAGCAGTACGTC.

This chain links TRBV18 with TRBJ2-3; the match to TRBD2 covers 7 bases. The CDR3 runs to 16 residues. V lost 6 bases, J lost 2 bases, and 11 bases stayed unmatched. CDR1 and CDR2 (germline): KGHSH, LQKENI. CDR3 coding DNA: TGTGCCAGCTCCCCTGCCCAGCGGGGTAACACAGATACGCAGTATTTT. It yields the protein CASSPAQRGNTDTQYF.

The chain couples TRBV10-3 to TRBJ1-3; D is unclear. V was shortened by 8 bases and J by 0 bases, with 11 bases between the two germline ends. The CDR3 consists of 14 residues. CDR1 is ENHRY and CDR2 is SYGVKD in the germline V gene. As DNA, the CDR3 is TGTGCCATCGCGGCTACAACCTCTGGAAACACCATATATTTT. Translated: CAIAATTSGNTIYF.

This chain links TRBV9 with TRBJ1-4; D may be TRBD1 (5 bases). V was shortened by 9 bases and J by 8 bases, with 17 bases between the two germline ends. This CDR3 has 13 amino acids. Germline CDR1 SGDLS, CDR2 YYNGEE. The CDR3 coding sequence is TGTGCCACCTCTCGGGGGGAGGGCGAAAAACTGTTTTTT. Amino acids: CATSRGEGEKLFF.

This clone showed up just a few times. The chain is built from TRBV10-2 and TRBJ1-1; tentative D call: TRBD1 (5 bases). The V gene's germline CDR1 is WSHSY and CDR2 SAAADI. The CDR3 is made up of 11 amino acids. V lost 7 bases and J lost 9, with 12 bases in between. CDR3 amino acids: CASNKDSKAFF. DNA of the CDR3: TGCGCCAGCAATAAAGACAGCAAAGCTTTCTTT.

V is TRBV7-2 and J is TRBJ2-3; TRBD1 matches at 11 bases. V was clipped by 5 bases and J by 5 bases; unmatched bases: 6. The CDR3 is made up of 15 amino acids. CDR1 is SGHTA, CDR2 FQGNSA, per germline. The CDR3 loop is CASSTRTGGRDTQYF. CDR3 in DNA: TGTGCCAGCAGCACCCGGACAGGGGGCAGAGATACGCAGTATTTT. Full variable domain (rest looked up from reference TRBV7-2 and TRBJ2-3): GAGVSQSPSNKVTEKGKDVELRCDPISGHTALYWYRQSLGQGLEFLIYFQGNSAPDKSGLPSDRFSAERTGGSVSTLTIQRTQQEDSAVYLCASSTRTGGRDTQYFGPGTRLTVL.

V gene TRBV24-1 combines with J gene TRBJ2-2; no firm D call. CDR1 is KGHDR, CDR2 SFDVKD, per germline. This CDR3 comprises 17 residues. Trimming removed 2 bases from V and 4 bases from J, with 16 bases in between. The CDR3 protein is CATSDSQSRHFTGELFF. CDR3 nucleotides: TGTGCCACCAGTGATTCTCAATCCAGACACTTCACCGGGGAGCTGTTTTTT.

V and J are TRBV20-1 and TRBJ2-5; D gene unclear. Germline CDR1 and CDR2: DFQATT and SNEGSKA (reference sequence). V gave up 5 bases and J gave up 4 bases, with 2 bases separating them. This CDR3 contains 9 residues. The CDR3 region has the DNA TGCAGTGCTTCAGAGACCCAGTACTTC. This gives the protein CSASETQYF.

V is TRBV5-4 and J is TRBJ2-3, with 9 nucleotides matching TRBD1. The CDR3 runs 14 residues. Trimming removed 5 bases from V and 5 bases from J; junction bases left unmatched: 6. Germline CDR1 and CDR2: SGHNT and YYREEE (reference sequence). CDR3 residues: CASREQGARDTQYF. CDR3 DNA sequence: TGTGCCAGCAGGGAACAGGGGGCAAGAGATACGCAGTATTTT.

In its sample, this clone was seen once. The V gene is TRBV30, the J gene TRBJ1-5, with D perhaps TRBD1 (6 bases). V lost 2 bases and J lost 7, with 15 bases in between. CDR3 length equals 14 residues. Per germline, CDR1 GTSNPN and CDR2 SVGIG (reference sequence). The CDR3 region is CAWSFGGARQPQHF. CDR3 bases: TGTGCCTGGAGTTTTGGGGGGGCACGGCAGCCCCAGCATTTT.

The genes are TRBV27 and TRBJ1-2, with D perhaps TRBD1 (6 bases). Trimming stripped 5 bases from V and 7 bases from J, with 17 bases between. The CDR3 loop spans 14 amino acids. The germline CDR1 and CDR2 sequences are MNHEY and SMNVEV (reference sequence). CDR3 DNA sequence: TGTGCCAGCAGTCCAGGACAGACGGTGGGTGGCTACACCTTC. It yields the protein CASSPGQTVGGYTF.